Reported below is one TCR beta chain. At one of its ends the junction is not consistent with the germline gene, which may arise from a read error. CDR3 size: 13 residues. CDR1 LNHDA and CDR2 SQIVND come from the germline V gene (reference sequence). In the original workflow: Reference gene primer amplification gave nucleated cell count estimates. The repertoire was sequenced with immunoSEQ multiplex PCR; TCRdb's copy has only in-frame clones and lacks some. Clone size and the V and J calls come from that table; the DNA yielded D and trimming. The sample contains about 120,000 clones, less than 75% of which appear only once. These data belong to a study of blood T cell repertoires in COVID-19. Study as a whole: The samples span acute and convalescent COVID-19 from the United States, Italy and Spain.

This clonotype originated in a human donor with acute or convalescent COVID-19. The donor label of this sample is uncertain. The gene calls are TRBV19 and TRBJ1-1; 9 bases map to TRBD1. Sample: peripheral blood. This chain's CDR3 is CASSLPGQGPPTF. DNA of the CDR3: TGTGCCAGTAGTTTACCGGGACAGGGCCCACCAACATTT.